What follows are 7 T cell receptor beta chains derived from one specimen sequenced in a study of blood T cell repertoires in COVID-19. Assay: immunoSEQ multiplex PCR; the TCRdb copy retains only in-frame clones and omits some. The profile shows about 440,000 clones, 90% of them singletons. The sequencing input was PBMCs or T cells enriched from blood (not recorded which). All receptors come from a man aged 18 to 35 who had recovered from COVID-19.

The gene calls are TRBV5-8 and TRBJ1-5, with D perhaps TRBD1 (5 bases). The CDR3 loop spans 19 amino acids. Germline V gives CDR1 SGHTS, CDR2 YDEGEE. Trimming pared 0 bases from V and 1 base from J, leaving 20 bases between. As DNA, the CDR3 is TGTGCCAGCAGCTTGGTGGTGGGCAGGGCCCTCGCGAGCAATCAGCCCCAGCATTTT. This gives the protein CASSLVVGRALASNQPQHF.

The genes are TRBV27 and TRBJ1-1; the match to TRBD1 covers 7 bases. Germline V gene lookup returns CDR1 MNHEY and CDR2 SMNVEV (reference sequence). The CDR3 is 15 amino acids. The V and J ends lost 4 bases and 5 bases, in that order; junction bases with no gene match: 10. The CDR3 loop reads CASSSTGAGATEAFF. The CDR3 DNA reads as TGTGCCAGCAGTTCCACAGGGGCAGGTGCGACTGAAGCTTTCTTT.

The CDR3 here is CASMRGLNTEAFF. The DNA of the CDR3 is TGTGCCAGCATGAGGGGGCTGAACACTGAAGCTTTCTTT. The chain combines TRBV19 with TRBJ1-1; the match to TRBD1 covers 7 bases. Germline-derived CDR1 and CDR2 are LNHDA and SQIVND (reference sequence). The V and J ends lost 9 bases and 0 bases, in that order; junction bases with no gene match: 4. The CDR3 consists of 13 residues.

The CDR3 sequence: CASSREGDSGNTIYF. CDR3 coding DNA: TGCGCCAGCAGCCGCGAGGGGGACTCTGGAAACACCATATATTTT. The chain has TRBV5-1 and TRBJ1-3, with TRBD1 as a possible D gene (6 bases). Germline assignment: CDR1 SGHRS and CDR2 YFSETQ. The V gene lost 4 bases and the J gene lost 0 bases, with 11 bases spanning the gap. The CDR3 is 15 residues long.

The chain's CDR3 is CASSTQDSYGYTF. The CDR3 DNA reads TGTGCCAGCAGCACACAGGACAGCTATGGCTACACCTTC. This rearrangement joins TRBV11-2 to TRBJ1-2; the D gene is possibly TRBD1 (6 bases). Trimming stripped 5 bases from V and 4 bases from J, with 11 bases between. The CDR3 spans 13 residues. Germline loops: CDR1 SGHAT, CDR2 FQNNGV.

The CDR3 spells CASSPGGSQPQHF. The CDR3 DNA sequence: TGTGCCAGCAGTCCAGGGGGCTCTCAGCCCCAGCATTTT. The chain carries TRBV6-4 and TRBJ1-5, with 8 bases that match TRBD1. The germline V gene encodes CDR1 MRHNA and CDR2 SNTAGT. The CDR3 runs to 13 residues. The J segment lost 6 bases and the V segment lost 5 bases, leaving 3 bases of the junction unmatched.

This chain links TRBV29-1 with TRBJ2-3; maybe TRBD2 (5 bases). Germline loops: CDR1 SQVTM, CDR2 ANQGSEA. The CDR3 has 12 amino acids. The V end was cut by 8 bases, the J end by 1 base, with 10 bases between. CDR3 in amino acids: CSHGVGTDTQYF. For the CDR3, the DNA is TGCAGCCACGGGGTCGGCACAGATACGCAGTATTTT.